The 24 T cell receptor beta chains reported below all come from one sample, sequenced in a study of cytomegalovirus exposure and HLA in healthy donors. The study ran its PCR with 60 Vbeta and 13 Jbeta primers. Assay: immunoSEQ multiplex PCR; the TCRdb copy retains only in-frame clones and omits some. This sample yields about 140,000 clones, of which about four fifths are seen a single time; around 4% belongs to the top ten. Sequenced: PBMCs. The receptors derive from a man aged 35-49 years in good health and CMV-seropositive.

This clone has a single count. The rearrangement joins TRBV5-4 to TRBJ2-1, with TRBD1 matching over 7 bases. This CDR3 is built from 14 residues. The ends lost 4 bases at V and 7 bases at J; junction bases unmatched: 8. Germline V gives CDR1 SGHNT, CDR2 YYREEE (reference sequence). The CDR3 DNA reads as TGTGCCAGCAGCCTCCGGGACAGAAGGAATGAGCAGTTCTTC. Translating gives CASSLRDRRNEQFF.

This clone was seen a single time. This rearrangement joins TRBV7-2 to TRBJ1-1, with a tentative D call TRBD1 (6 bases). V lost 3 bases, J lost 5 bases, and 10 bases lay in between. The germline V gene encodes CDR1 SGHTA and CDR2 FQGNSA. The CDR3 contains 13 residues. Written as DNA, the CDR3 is TGTGCCAGCAGCTTTTCCCAGGGGACTGAAGCTTTCTTT. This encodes CASSFSQGTEAFF.

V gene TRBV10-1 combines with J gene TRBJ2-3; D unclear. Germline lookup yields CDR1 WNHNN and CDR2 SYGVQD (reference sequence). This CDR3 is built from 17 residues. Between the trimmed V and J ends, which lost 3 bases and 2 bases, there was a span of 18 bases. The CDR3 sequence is CASSDASALPPTDTQYF. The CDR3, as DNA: TGCGCCAGCAGTGATGCCAGCGCCCTTCCGCCCACAGATACGCAGTATTTT.

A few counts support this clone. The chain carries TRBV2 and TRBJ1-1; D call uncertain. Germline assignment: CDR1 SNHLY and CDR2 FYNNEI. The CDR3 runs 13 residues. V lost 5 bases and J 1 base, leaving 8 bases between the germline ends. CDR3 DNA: TGTGCCAGCAGTTTACGGGGGAACACTGAAGCTTTCTTT. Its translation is CASSLRGNTEAFF.

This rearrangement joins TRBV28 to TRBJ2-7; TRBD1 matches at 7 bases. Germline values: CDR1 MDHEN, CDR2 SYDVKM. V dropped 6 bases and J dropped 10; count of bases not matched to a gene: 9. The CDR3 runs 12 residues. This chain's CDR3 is CASRTNRDRQYF. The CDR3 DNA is TGTGCCAGCAGAACCAATAGGGACAGACAGTACTTC.

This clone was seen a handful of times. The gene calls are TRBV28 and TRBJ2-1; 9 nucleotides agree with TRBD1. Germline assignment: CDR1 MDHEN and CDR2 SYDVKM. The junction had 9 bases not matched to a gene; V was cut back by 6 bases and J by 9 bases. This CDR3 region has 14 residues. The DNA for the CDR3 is TGTGCCAGCAGGCGACAGGGGGAAAGGGGTGAGCAGTTCTTC. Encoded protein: CASRRQGERGEQFF.

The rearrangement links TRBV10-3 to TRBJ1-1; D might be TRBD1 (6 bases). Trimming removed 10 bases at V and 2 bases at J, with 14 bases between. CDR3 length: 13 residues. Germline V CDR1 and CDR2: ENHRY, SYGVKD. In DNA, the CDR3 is TGTGCCAGTCACGCGACAGGAAACACTGAAGCTTTCTTT. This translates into CASHATGNTEAFF.

Here the CDR3 reads CASSPSRQLNTEAFF. In DNA, the CDR3 is TGTGCCAGCTCACCCTCGAGACAGTTGAACACTGAAGCTTTCTTT. The V and J genes are TRBV18 and TRBJ1-1, with a tentative D call TRBD1 (5 bases). From germline, CDR1 is KGHSH and CDR2 LQKENI. Trimming cost V 3 bases and J 0 bases, with 11 bases left between them. This CDR3 has 15 residues. Full variable domain (outside the CDR3, taken from reference TRBV18 and TRBJ1-1): NAGVMQNPRHLVRRRGQEARLRCSPMKGHSHVYWYRQLPEEGLKFMVYLQKENIIDESGMPKERFSAEFPKEGPSILRIQQVVRGDSAAYFCASSPSRQLNTEAFFGQGTRLTVV.

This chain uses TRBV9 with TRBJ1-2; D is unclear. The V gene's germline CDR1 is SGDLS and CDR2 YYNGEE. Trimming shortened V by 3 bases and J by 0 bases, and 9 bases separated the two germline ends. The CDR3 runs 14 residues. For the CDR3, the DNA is TGTGCCAGCAGCGGGGCAAACGCTAACTATGGCTACACCTTC. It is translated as CASSGANANYGYTF.

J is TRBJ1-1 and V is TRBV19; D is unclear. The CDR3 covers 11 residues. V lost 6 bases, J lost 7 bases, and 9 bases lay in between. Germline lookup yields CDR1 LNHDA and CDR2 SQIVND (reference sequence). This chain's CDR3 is CASSQRVEAFF. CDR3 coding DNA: TGTGCCAGTAGCCAGAGGGTTGAAGCTTTCTTT.

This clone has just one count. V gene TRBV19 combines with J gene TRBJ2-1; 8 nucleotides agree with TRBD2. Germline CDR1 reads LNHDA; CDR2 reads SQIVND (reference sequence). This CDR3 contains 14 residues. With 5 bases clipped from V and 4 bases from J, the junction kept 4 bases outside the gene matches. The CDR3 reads CASSSAGGYNEQFF. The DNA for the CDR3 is TGTGCCAGTAGTTCGGCGGGAGGATACAATGAGCAGTTCTTC. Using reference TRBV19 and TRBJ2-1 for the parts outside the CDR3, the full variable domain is DGGITQSPKYLFRKEGQNVTLSCEQNLNHDAMYWYRQDPGQGLRLIYYSQIVNDFQKGDIAEGYSVSREKKESFPLTVTSAQKNPTAFYLCASSSAGGYNEQFFGPGTRLTVL.

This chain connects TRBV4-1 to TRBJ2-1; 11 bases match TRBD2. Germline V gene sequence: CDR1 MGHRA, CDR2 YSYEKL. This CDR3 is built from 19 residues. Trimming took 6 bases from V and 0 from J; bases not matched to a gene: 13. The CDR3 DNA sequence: TGCGCCAGCAGGGGCACGGGGACTAGCGGCGCGGGCTCCTACAATGAGCAGTTCTTC. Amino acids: CASRGTGTSGAGSYNEQFF.

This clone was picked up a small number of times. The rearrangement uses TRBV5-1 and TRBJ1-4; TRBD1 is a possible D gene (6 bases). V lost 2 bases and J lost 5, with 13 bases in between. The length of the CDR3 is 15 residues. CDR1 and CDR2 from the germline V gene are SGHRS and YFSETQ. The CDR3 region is CASSFSGQQNEKLFF. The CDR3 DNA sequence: TGCGCCAGCAGCTTCTCGGGACAACAAAATGAAAAACTGTTTTTT.

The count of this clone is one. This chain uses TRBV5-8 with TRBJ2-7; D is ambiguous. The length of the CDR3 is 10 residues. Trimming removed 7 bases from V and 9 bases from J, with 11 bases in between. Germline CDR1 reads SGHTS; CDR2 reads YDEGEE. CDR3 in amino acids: CASVTTAQYF. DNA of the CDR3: TGTGCCAGCGTTACTACGGCGCAGTACTTC.

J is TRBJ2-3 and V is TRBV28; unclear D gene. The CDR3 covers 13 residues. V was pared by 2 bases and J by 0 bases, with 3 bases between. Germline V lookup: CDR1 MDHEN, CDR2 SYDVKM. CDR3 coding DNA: TGTGCCAGCAGTTTACCTAGCACAGATACGCAGTATTTT. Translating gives CASSLPSTDTQYF.

This CDR3 reads CASSANRQGQNTIYF. The CDR3, as DNA: TGTGCCAGCAGCGCAAATAGACAGGGACAAAACACCATATATTTT. V and J are TRBV5-6 and TRBJ1-3, with TRBD1 identical over 7 bases. This CDR3 is built from 15 residues. Per the germline V gene, CDR1 is SGHDT and CDR2 is YYEEEE. Trimming at V came to 4 bases and at J to 6 bases, leaving 10 bases not matched to a gene.

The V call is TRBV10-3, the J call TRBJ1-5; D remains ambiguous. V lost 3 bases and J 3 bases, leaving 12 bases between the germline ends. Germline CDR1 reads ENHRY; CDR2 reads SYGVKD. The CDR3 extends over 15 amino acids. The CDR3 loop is CAISDHRVSNQPQHF. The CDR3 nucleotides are TGTGCCATCAGTGACCACCGGGTCTCCAATCAGCCCCAGCATTTT.

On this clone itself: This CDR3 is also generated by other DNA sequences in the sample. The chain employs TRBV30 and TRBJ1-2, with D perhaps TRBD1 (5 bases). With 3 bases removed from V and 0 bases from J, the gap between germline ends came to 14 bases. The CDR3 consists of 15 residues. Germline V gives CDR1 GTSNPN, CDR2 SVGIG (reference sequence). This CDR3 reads CAWSGRGRANYGYTF. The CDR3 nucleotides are TGTGCCTGGAGCGGGAGGGGTAGGGCTAACTATGGCTACACCTTC.

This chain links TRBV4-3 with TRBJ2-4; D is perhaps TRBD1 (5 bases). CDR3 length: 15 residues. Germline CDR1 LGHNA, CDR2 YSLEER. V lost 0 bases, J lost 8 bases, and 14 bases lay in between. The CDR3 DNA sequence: TGCGCCAGCAGCCAAGATAACAGCAGGGATGACATTCAGTACTTC. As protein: CASSQDNSRDDIQYF.

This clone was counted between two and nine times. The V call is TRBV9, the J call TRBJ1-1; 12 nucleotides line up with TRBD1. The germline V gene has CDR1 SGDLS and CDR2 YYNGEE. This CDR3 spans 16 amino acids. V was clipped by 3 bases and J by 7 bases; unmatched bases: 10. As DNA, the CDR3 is TGTGCCAGCAGCGCGCCCGGGACAGGGGGCGCGGGTGAAGCTTTCTTT. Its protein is CASSAPGTGGAGEAFF.

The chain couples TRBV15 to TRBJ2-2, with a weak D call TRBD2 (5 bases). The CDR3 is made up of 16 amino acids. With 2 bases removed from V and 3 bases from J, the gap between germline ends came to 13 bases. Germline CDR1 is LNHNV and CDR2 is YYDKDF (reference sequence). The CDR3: CATSRMRALDTGELFF. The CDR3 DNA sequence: TGTGCCACCAGCAGAATGAGGGCATTGGACACCGGGGAGCTGTTTTTT.

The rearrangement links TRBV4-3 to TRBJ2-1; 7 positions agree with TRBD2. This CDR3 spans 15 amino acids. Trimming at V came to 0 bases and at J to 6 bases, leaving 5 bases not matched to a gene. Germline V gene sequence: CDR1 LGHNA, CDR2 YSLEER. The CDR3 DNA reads TGCGCCAGCAGCCAAGATACGGGGGGTGGCAATGAGCAGTTCTTC. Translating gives CASSQDTGGGNEQFF.

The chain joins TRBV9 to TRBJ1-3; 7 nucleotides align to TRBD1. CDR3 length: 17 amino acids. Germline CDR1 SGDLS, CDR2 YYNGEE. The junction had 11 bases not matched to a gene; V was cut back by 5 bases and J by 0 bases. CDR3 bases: TGTGCCAGCAGGACTCAGAGTGACAGGGCCTCTGGAAACACCATATATTTT. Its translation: CASRTQSDRASGNTIYF.

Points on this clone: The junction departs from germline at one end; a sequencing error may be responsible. The CDR3 loop is CSSSPGGEQYF. The CDR3 coding sequence is TGTTCCAGCAGCCCTGGGGGGGAGCAGTACTTC. V gene TRBV7-9 combines with J gene TRBJ2-7; possibly TRBD2 for D (6 bases). Germline CDR1 and CDR2: SEHNR and FQNEAQ (reference sequence). The CDR3 loop spans 11 amino acids.